Listed here are 15 T cell receptor beta chains from one sample, sequenced in a study of CD8+CD57+ T cells in acquired aplastic anemia. CD8+CD57+ cell expansion had been shown by flow cytometry in patients chosen for sequencing. TCR beta VDJ combinations and CDR3 sequences were profiled from genomic DNA. TCRdb recomputed calls from the reads with MiXCR, one row per CDR3 protein. The sample holds about 180,000 distinct CDR3 sequences, 48% seen once. The sequenced sample was sorted CD4+, CD8+, or CD8+CD57+ T cells (not recorded which) from PBMCs. These receptors all stem from a human donor with aplastic anemia.

This clonotype was seen just once. The rearrangement joins TRBV5-1 to TRBJ1-2, with 8 bases lining up with TRBD1. The V gene end was trimmed by 3 bases and the J gene end by 4 bases; junction bases not matched to a gene: 5. The CDR3 spans 14 residues. Germline-derived CDR1 and CDR2 are SGHRS and YFSETQ. CDR3 amino acids: CASSWGQETYGYTF. DNA for the CDR3: TGCGCCAGCAGCTGGGGACAGGAGACCTATGGCTACACCTTC.

The genes are TRBV7-6 and TRBJ2-1, with a possible D match to TRBD2 (6 bases). Trimming removed 4 bases from V and 10 bases from J, with 11 bases in between. This CDR3 is 12 amino acids long. In germline, CDR1 is SGHVS, CDR2 FNYEAQ. This CDR3 is CASSSQAGEQFF. CDR3 sequence (DNA): TGTGCCAGCAGCTCCCAGGCGGGGGAGCAGTTCTTC. Full variable domain (outside the CDR3, taken from reference TRBV7-6 and TRBJ2-1): GAGVSQSPRYKVTKRGQDVALRCDPISGHVSLYWYRQALGQGPEFLTYFNYEAQQDKSGLPNDRFSAERPEGSISTLTIQRTEQRDSAMYRCASSSQAGEQFFGPGTRLTVL.

This clonotype occurred many times. V and J are TRBV12-5 and TRBJ2-7; perhaps TRBD2 as D (6 bases). V was clipped by 0 bases and J by 6 bases, with 18 bases between them. This CDR3 has 16 residues. Germline V gives CDR1 LGHNT, CDR2 FRNRAP. CDR3 nucleotides: TGTGCTAGTGGTTTGGTACCGGGGGTCGGAAAAGGCGAGCAGTACTTC. Amino acids: CASGLVPGVGKGEQYF. The entire variable domain, with the rest obtained from reference TRBV12-5 and TRBJ2-7, is as follows: DARVTQTPRHKVTEMGQEVTMRCQPILGHNTVFWYRQTMMQGLELLAYFRNRAPLDDSGMPKDRFSAEMPDATLATLKIQPSEPRDSAVYFCASGLVPGVGKGEQYFGPGTRLTVT.

This clonotype was detected many times. This chain links TRBV6-5 with TRBJ2-2; D not certain. The V and J ends lost 4 bases and 6 bases respectively, with 9 bases between them. This CDR3 has 13 amino acids. CDR1 is MNHEY, CDR2 SVGAGI, per germline. CDR3 in amino acids: CASSSGVAGELFF. DNA of the CDR3: TGTGCCAGCAGTTCGGGTGTGGCCGGGGAGCTGTTTTTT.

This chain connects TRBV12-1 to TRBJ2-3; TRBD1, the table's D call, was not compared with the DNA. TRBV12-1 constitutes a pseudogene. The CDR3 extends over 14 amino acids. CDR3 protein: CASSSPGDTDTQYF. DNA of the CDR3: TGTGCCAGCAGCTCCCCAGGGGACACAGATACGCAGTATTTT.

A word on this clonotype: A junction end diverges from the germline sequence, so it may reflect a read error. The chain links TRBV7-9 to TRBJ1-2; D call uncertain. The CDR3 runs 13 residues. CDR1 is SEHNR, CDR2 FQNEAQ, per germline (reference sequence). The CDR3 region is CAGENSLNYGHTF. The CDR3 nucleotides read TGTGCCGGGGAGAACAGCCTTAACTATGGCCACACCTTC.

J is TRBJ1-1 and V is TRBV5-4; TRBD1 might be the D (5 bases). Germline values: CDR1 SGHNT, CDR2 YYREEE (reference sequence). The CDR3 has 12 residues. Trimming removed 3 bases from V and 7 bases from J, with 10 bases in between. The CDR3, as DNA: TGTGCCAGCAGCTCGGGCAGGGTTGAAGCTTTCTTT. Its protein is CASSSGRVEAFF.

This clonotype was seen at least ten times. The chain recombines TRBV4-1 with TRBJ2-1; D perhaps matches TRBD2 (5 bases). Germline CDR1 is MGHRA and CDR2 is YSYEKL. This CDR3 has 16 amino acids. V lost 0 bases, J lost 9 bases, and 18 bases lay in between. This CDR3 is CASSQDGGPPLGEQFF. The CDR3 coding sequence is TGCGCCAGCAGCCAAGATGGAGGCCCTCCCTTAGGTGAGCAGTTCTTC.

The chain links TRBV7-3 to TRBJ2-7; D possibly uses TRBD1 or TRBD2 (5 bases each). V gave up 0 bases and J gave up 3 bases, with 12 bases separating them. Germline V gene sequence: CDR1 SGHTA, CDR2 FQGTGA. There are 15 residues in the CDR3. The CDR3 protein is CASSLTPGPLYEQYF. The CDR3 nucleotides are TGTGCCAGCAGCTTAACCCCGGGACCCCTCTACGAGCAGTACTTC.

The rearrangement joins TRBV7-9 to TRBJ2-7, with a weak D call TRBD1 (6 bases). Germline loops: CDR1 SEHNR, CDR2 FQNEAQ (reference sequence). The CDR3 totals 14 residues. V was clipped by 4 bases and J by 3 bases, with 13 bases between them. The CDR3 DNA follows: TGTGCCAGCAGCTCCTCAAGGGGGAACTACGAGCAGTACTTC. Encoded protein: CASSSSRGNYEQYF.

The chain joins TRBV24-1 to TRBJ2-6, with 8 positions matching TRBD1. V shed 7 bases, J shed 3 bases, and the junction held 10 bases outside the gene matches. The CDR3 consists of 17 residues. Germline CDR1 is KGHDR and CDR2 is SFDVKD. The CDR3 nucleotides are TGTGCCACCAGCGATACTCGGACAGGGTATGGGGCCAACGTCCTGACTTTC. It specifies CATSDTRTGYGANVLTF.

This chain uses TRBV20-1 with TRBJ1-3; no clear D gene. CDR3 length: 13 residues. Trimming took 6 bases from V and 1 from J, leaving 10 bases between them. From germline, CDR1 is DFQATT and CDR2 SNEGSKA (reference sequence). The CDR3 region is CSAVQNSGNTIYF. DNA for the CDR3: TGCAGTGCCGTACAGAATTCTGGAAACACCATATATTTT.

A few counts support this clonotype. The chain couples TRBV3-1 to TRBJ1-4; D is possibly TRBD1 (5 bases). V was pared by 4 bases and J by 5 bases, with 17 bases between. The CDR3 length is 16 residues. Germline CDR1 LGHDT, CDR2 YNNKEL (reference sequence). CDR3 amino acids: CASSLRVGYLNEKLFF. The CDR3 DNA follows: TGTGCCAGCAGCCTCAGGGTTGGGTACCTCAATGAAAAACTGTTTTTT.

This clonotype came up a few times. This chain joins TRBV7-8 and TRBJ2-7; D gene unclear. Trimming stripped 9 bases from V and 7 bases from J, with 19 bases between. CDR3 length: 13 residues. The germline CDR1 and CDR2 sequences are SGHVS and FQNEAQ. The CDR3 coding sequence is TGTGCCAGTACTCCGGGCTCGAGGATGGAGCAGTACTTC. Translation: CASTPGSRMEQYF.

The chain couples TRBV10-3 to TRBJ2-7; 9 nucleotides agree with TRBD1. The germline V gene encodes CDR1 ENHRY and CDR2 SYGVKD. The CDR3 contains 15 residues. The junction had 6 bases not matched to a gene; V was cut back by 4 bases and J by 2 bases. The CDR3 DNA reads as TGTGCCATCAGTGGGGGGACAGGGTCAACCTACGAGCAGTACTTC. As protein: CAISGGTGSTYEQYF.